The entry that follows covers one T cell receptor (beta chain) sequence. Trimming took 1 base from V and 3 from J, leaving 6 bases between them. This CDR3 region has 12 residues. CDR1 and CDR2 (germline): GTSNPN, SVGIG (reference sequence). Repertoires were generated with immunoSEQ multiplex PCR, while TCRdb's copy carries only in-frame clones and drops some. The sample lists over 11,000 clones, roughly 80% occurring once. This record belongs to a study of T cell repertoires in ileal Crohn's disease. Adults with ileal or ileocolonic Crohn's disease and an indication for resection were eligible. What was sequenced was ileal tissue. The TCR comes from an adult with Crohn's disease. The rearrangement joins TRBV30 to TRBJ1-1; D is undetermined. CDR3 in DNA: TGTGCCTGGAGTGCTTCCTACACTGAAGCTTTCTTT. Residues: CAWSASYTEAFF.